These 5 T cell receptor beta chains came from one sample sequenced in a study of shared clonotypes between healthy human individuals. This table comes from immunoSEQ multiplex PCR, and its TCRdb copy is limited to in-frame clones, with some not included. The profile covers under 2.5 million clones, with approximately 90% appearing a single time and approximately 0.39% taken by the ten largest. The sample consisted of naive CD4+ T cells from PBMCs. Subset reported: CD45RA+ positively selected. The receptor set was obtained from a man aged 18 to 29 in good health. Some clones in this sample may be carry-over from other donors' samples.

This rearrangement joins TRBV5-6 to TRBJ2-7; maybe TRBD1 (7 bases). The CDR3 extends over 13 amino acids. Deletions cut 2 bases from V and 9 bases from J, with 15 bases between. In germline, CDR1 is SGHDT, CDR2 YYEEEE. CDR3 bases: TGTGCCAGCAGCTTCGGCAGGGGGGAAGTGCAGTACTTC. Encoded protein: CASSFGRGEVQYF.

This sequence joins TRBV5-1 and TRBJ2-3; 7 bases map to TRBD1. With V trimmed by 6 bases and J by 0 bases, 7 bases remained unmatched. The CDR3 covers 15 residues. CDR1 is SGHRS and CDR2 is YFSETQ in the germline V gene. The CDR3 nucleotides read TGCGCCAGCACCCCTGGGGACAGTAGCACAGATACGCAGTATTTT. Amino acid sequence: CASTPGDSSTDTQYF.

The V and J genes are TRBV6-5 and TRBJ2-1, with unresolved D. The CDR3 spans 12 residues. Looked up from germline, CDR1 is MNHEY and CDR2 is SVGAGI. Trimming left V 5 bases short and J 3 bases short, with 5 bases between. The CDR3 DNA reads TGTGCCAGCAGTCCCCGCTACAATGAGCAGTTCTTC. Protein: CASSPRYNEQFF.

V is TRBV2 and J is TRBJ2-7, with D perhaps matching TRBD1 or TRBD2 (5 bases each). The germline CDR1 and CDR2 sequences are SNHLY and FYNNEI. V lost 10 bases, J lost 1 base, and 14 bases lay in between. The CDR3 runs 13 residues. CDR3 region: CATGTDSSYEQYF. The CDR3 DNA reads as TGTGCCACCGGGACCGACAGTTCCTACGAGCAGTACTTC.

This clone came up once. The chain couples TRBV2 to TRBJ2-1; D is uncertain. V lost 5 bases and J 1 base, leaving 12 bases between the germline ends. From germline, CDR1 is SNHLY and CDR2 FYNNEI. The CDR3 covers 15 residues. Here the CDR3 reads CASSKADLSYNEQFF. The CDR3 DNA reads as TGTGCCAGCAGTAAGGCGGACCTTTCCTACAATGAGCAGTTCTTC.